This T cell receptor (beta chain) was profiled in a study of cytomegalovirus exposure and HLA in healthy donors. Primers included in the PCR were 60 Vbeta and 13 Jbeta primers. Sequenced by immunoSEQ multiplex PCR; TCRdb stores in-frame clones only, minus some. The sample holds about 120,000 clones; about three quarters are singletons and the top ten take less than 4.5%. In regard to this clone: Its specificity is not known.

Study observations and caveats: In a later analysis, V- and J-gene trimming of beta chains associated with a DCLRE1C missense variant, replicated independently. Earlier findings revealed that most TCR beta V segments proved productive either about 87% or about 30% of the time. Most sequenced TCRs were rare (though some public TCRs occurred in many donors).

J gave up 4 bases and V 5 bases, and 7 bases lay outside the gene matches. The germline V gene encodes CDR1 MGHDK and CDR2 SYGVNS. The CDR3 totals 15 residues. The source material was PBMCs. The chain joins TRBV25-1 to TRBJ1-1; 10 nucleotides align to TRBD1. This clonotype was obtained from a man younger than 40 in good health and CMV-seronegative. The CDR3 reads CASSPTGGLSTEAFF. The CDR3 DNA follows: TGTGCCAGCAGTCCGACAGGGGGCCTTTCCACTGAAGCTTTCTTT.